What follows are 23 T cell receptor beta chains derived from one specimen sequenced in a study of vaccination and CD4 T cells after COVID-19. Cultured CD4+ T-cell DNA underwent Oncomine TCR Beta short-read sequencing. TCRdb processed the PCR reads anew with MiXCR; each CDR3 protein has one entry. The sample records some 9,300 distinct CDR3 sequences, roughly 25% being singletons. Stated treatment: roughly 11-day PBMC culture with coronavirus spike peptide pools or control peptides (ViraFEST assay). The antigens these receptors bind are not known. Here the sequenced sample was CD4+ T cells from blood, cultured in vitro, taken before SARS-CoV-2 vaccination. These receptor sequences come from a human donor who received a COVID-19 vaccine.

V and J are TRBV20-1 and TRBJ2-2, with D possibly matching TRBD2 (5 bases). This CDR3 region has 18 residues. V lost 0 bases to trimming and J lost 4 bases, with 21 bases between them. From germline, CDR1 is DFQATT and CDR2 SNEGSKA (reference sequence). In DNA, the CDR3 is TGCAGTGCTAGAGATCTTACGGCGGGCTCGATCCTCACCGGGGAGCTGTTTTTT. Translating it yields CSARDLTAGSILTGELFF.

The chain links TRBV7-9 to TRBJ2-7, with TRBD1 as a possible D gene (5 bases). The germline V gene has CDR1 SEHNR and CDR2 FQNEAQ (reference sequence). There are 13 residues in the CDR3. Between the trimmed V and J ends, which lost 4 bases and 5 bases, there was a span of 12 bases. Here the CDR3 reads CASSSQGVDEQYF. The CDR3 nucleotides are TGTGCCAGCAGCTCCCAAGGGGTGGACGAGCAGTACTTC.

This clonotype was found a few times. This sequence joins TRBV19 and TRBJ1-1, with unresolved D. Trimming removed 3 bases from V and 5 bases from J, with 10 bases in between. This CDR3 spans 13 amino acids. CDR1 and CDR2 (germline): LNHDA, SQIVND (reference sequence). The CDR3 is CASSITYRTEAFF. CDR3 DNA: TGTGCCAGTAGTATCACGTACCGAACTGAAGCTTTCTTT.

CDR3 in amino acids: CASRMTGSNTEAFF. CDR3 bases: TGTGCCAGCAGGATGACAGGGTCGAACACTGAAGCTTTCTTT. The J gene is TRBJ1-1, the V gene TRBV27; 7 nucleotides line up with TRBD1. The CDR3 runs to 14 residues. The V segment lost 6 bases and the J segment 1 base; nucleotides outside the gene matches: 5. Germline lookup yields CDR1 MNHEY and CDR2 SMNVEV (reference sequence).

This clonotype was observed a handful of times. V gene TRBV5-1 combines with J gene TRBJ2-5, with D unresolved. Germline CDR1 SGHRS, CDR2 YFSETQ. The CDR3 has 15 amino acids. Trimming cost V 0 bases and J 1 base, with 10 bases left between them. CDR3 amino acids: CASSLGFSSQETQYF. The CDR3 DNA sequence: TGCGCCAGCAGCTTGGGGTTCTCGTCCCAAGAGACCCAGTACTTC. Combining the CDR3 with reference TRBV5-1 and TRBJ2-5 gives the whole variable domain KAGVTQTPRYLIKTRGQQVTLSCSPISGHRSVSWYQQTPGQGLQFLFEYFSETQRNKGNFPGRFSGRQFSNSRSEMNVSTLELGDSALYLCASSLGFSSQETQYFGPGTRLLVL.

This clonotype was detected only a few times. CDR3 residues: CASSLGQDYEQYF. In DNA form, the CDR3 reads TGTGCCAGCAGCCTGGGACAGGACTACGAGCAGTACTTC. The J gene is TRBJ2-7, the V gene TRBV6-1; 8 nucleotides agree with TRBD1. Germline assignment: CDR1 MNHNS and CDR2 SASEGT. The V segment lost 6 bases and the J segment 3 bases; nucleotides outside the gene matches: 4. This CDR3 comprises 13 residues.

In its sample, this clonotype was seen a few times. V gene TRBV20-1 combines with J gene TRBJ2-2, with 13 bases fitting TRBD2. From germline, CDR1 is DFQATT and CDR2 SNEGSKA (reference sequence). V gave up 2 bases and J gave up 7 bases; unmatched junction bases: 10. This CDR3 is 17 amino acids long. The CDR3, as DNA: TGCAGTGCTAGACGTAGACTAGCGGGGGGTTTGCTCGGGGAGCTGTTTTTT. Translated, it gives CSARRRLAGGLLGELFF.

In its sample, this clonotype was seen a few times. The rearrangement links TRBV5-1 to TRBJ2-2, with TRBD1 matching over 8 bases. Germline V gene sequence: CDR1 SGHRS, CDR2 YFSETQ. CDR3 length: 17 residues. The V gene end was trimmed by 0 bases and the J gene end by 1 base; junction bases not matched to a gene: 5. The CDR3 spells CASSLVQGALNTGELFF. CDR3 coding DNA: TGCGCCAGCAGCTTGGTGCAGGGGGCGTTGAACACCGGGGAGCTGTTTTTT. The full variable domain, completed using reference TRBV5-1 and TRBJ2-2, is KAGVTQTPRYLIKTRGQQVTLSCSPISGHRSVSWYQQTPGQGLQFLFEYFSETQRNKGNFPGRFSGRQFSNSRSEMNVSTLELGDSALYLCASSLVQGALNTGELFFGEGSRLTVL.

This clonotype appeared a few times. This sequence joins TRBV7-9 and TRBJ2-5; TRBD1 matches 8 bases. This CDR3 spans 14 amino acids. Germline lookup yields CDR1 SEHNR and CDR2 FQNEAQ (reference sequence). V lost 5 bases and J lost 1; bases outside the gene matches: 3. CDR3 amino acids: CASSQTGGQETQYF. The CDR3 DNA reads as TGTGCCAGCAGCCAAACAGGGGGCCAAGAGACCCAGTACTTC.

This clonotype was detected only a few times. The chain employs TRBV30 and TRBJ2-2; 9 nucleotides agree with TRBD1. The CDR3 is 15 amino acids. Looked up from germline, CDR1 is GTSNPN and CDR2 is SVGIG (reference sequence). The V gene end was trimmed by 0 bases and the J gene end by 4 bases; junction bases not matched to a gene: 3. CDR3: CAWSVETGGTGELFF. The CDR3 DNA follows: TGTGCCTGGAGTGTAGAGACAGGGGGCACCGGGGAGCTGTTTTTT.

By sample share, this clonotype is medium-sized. Sequence at one end of the junction differs from germline and may be a read error. V usage is TRBV7-2 and J usage is TRBJ2-5, with D unresolved. CDR1 is SGHTA, CDR2 FQGNSA, per germline. The CDR3 has 13 residues. The CDR3: CASSLEYQETQYF. CDR3 sequence (DNA): TGTGCCAGCAGTTTAGAGTACCAAGAGACCCAGTACTTC.

The chain combines TRBV7-2 with TRBJ2-5, with 13 bases aligning to TRBD2. The CDR3 is made up of 20 amino acids. CDR1 is SGHTA, CDR2 FQGNSA, per germline. Losses at the gene ends were 5 bases for V and 0 bases for J; bases not matched to a gene: 15. In DNA, the CDR3 is TGTGCCAGCAGCCCAGATCGGCCACTAGCGGGGGGGACTAACCAAGAGACCCAGTACTTC. Its translation is CASSPDRPLAGGTNQETQYF.

This chain links TRBV12-3 or TRBV12-4 with TRBJ2-7; D is possibly TRBD1 or TRBD2 (5 bases each). CDR3 length: 13 amino acids. V lost 1 base and J lost 3, with 7 bases in between. CDR3 nucleotide sequence: TGTGCCAGCAGTTTAGGGGACGGCTACGAGCAGTACTTC. Translation: CASSLGDGYEQYF.

CDR3 DNA: TGTGCCAGCAGCCGGGGGGGGTTTCCCACAGATACGCAGTATTTT. Its translation is CASSRGGFPTDTQYF. The chain carries TRBV6-1 and TRBJ2-3, with 8 bases identical to TRBD2. J lost 2 bases, V lost 6 bases, and 7 bases had no gene match. This CDR3 is built from 15 residues. Germline assignment: CDR1 MNHNS and CDR2 SASEGT.

This chain joins TRBV5-1 and TRBJ2-1, with TRBD2 matching 16 bases. Germline values: CDR1 SGHRS, CDR2 YFSETQ. The CDR3 loop spans 18 amino acids. The V and J ends lost 4 bases and 4 bases, in that order; junction bases with no gene match: 8. DNA for the CDR3: TGCGCCAGCAGCGGAGGGACTAGCGGGGGGGCCGCATACAATGAGCAGTTCTTC. It encodes CASSGGTSGGAAYNEQFF. Full variable domain (rest looked up from reference TRBV5-1 and TRBJ2-1): KAGVTQTPRYLIKTRGQQVTLSCSPISGHRSVSWYQQTPGQGLQFLFEYFSETQRNKGNFPGRFSGRQFSNSRSEMNVSTLELGDSALYLCASSGGTSGGAAYNEQFFGPGTRLTVL.

The chain employs TRBV20-1 and TRBJ2-1, with 11 nucleotides matching TRBD2. CDR3 size: 15 residues. Trimming at V came to 4 bases and at J to 7 bases, leaving 9 bases not matched to a gene. CDR1 is DFQATT, CDR2 SNEGSKA, per germline (reference sequence). The CDR3 protein is CSAKGRLAGTNEQFF. The CDR3 coding sequence is TGCAGTGCTAAGGGCCGACTAGCGGGGACTAATGAGCAGTTCTTC.

By its share, this clonotype is medium-sized. The chain combines TRBV6-5 with TRBJ1-2; no clear D. Germline CDR1 is MNHEY and CDR2 is SVGAGI. This CDR3 comprises 15 residues. Trimming pared 0 bases from V and 1 base from J, leaving 9 bases between. In nucleotides, the CDR3 is TGTGCCAGCAGTTACTCGCCAGCCATTAACTATGGCTACACCTTC. Translated, it gives CASSYSPAINYGYTF.

This chain uses TRBV29-1 with TRBJ1-1; D is ambiguous. Trimming cost V 3 bases and J 2 bases, with 10 bases left between them. The CDR3 consists of 13 residues. Germline assignment: CDR1 SQVTM and CDR2 ANQGSEA. CDR3 DNA sequence: TGCAGCGTTGATGGGCAGACCAACACTGAAGCTTTCTTT. It codes for CSVDGQTNTEAFF.

The sample holds a few counts of this clonotype. The rearrangement links TRBV6-5 to TRBJ1-6, with TRBD1 matching 12 bases. The germline CDR1 and CDR2 sequences are MNHEY and SVGAGI. Trimming removed 2 bases from V and 9 bases from J; junction bases left unmatched: 11. The CDR3 is 18 amino acids. In DNA form, the CDR3 reads TGTGCCAGCAGTTACGATACACCGGGACAGGGGGCGGGTTCACCCCTCCACTTT. Residues: CASSYDTPGQGAGSPLHF.

The gene calls are TRBV20-1 and TRBJ2-5; TRBD2 agrees at 12 bases. Trimming at V came to 6 bases and at J to 4 bases, leaving 12 bases not matched to a gene. Germline CDR1 DFQATT, CDR2 SNEGSKA (reference sequence). The CDR3 has 16 amino acids. The CDR3 reads CSAVSPSGGAGETQYF. In DNA, the CDR3 is TGCAGTGCCGTAAGTCCTAGCGGGGGGGCCGGAGAGACCCAGTACTTC.

This clonotype was picked up a small number of times. The junction and the germline gene differ at one end; a read error may be behind it. The rearrangement links TRBV20-1 to TRBJ1-1; weak D call: TRBD1 (6 bases). From germline, CDR1 is DFQATT and CDR2 SNEGSKA (reference sequence). The CDR3 extends over 12 amino acids. CDR3 nucleotides: TGCAGTGCGGACCTTACAGGGACTGGAGCTTTCTTT. Encoded protein: CSADLTGTGAFF.

This clonotype has more than one count but fewer than ten. The rearrangement uses TRBV30 and TRBJ2-1; 14 nucleotides line up with TRBD2. The germline gives CDR1 GTSNPN, CDR2 SVGIG (reference sequence). The junction had 11 bases not matched to a gene; V was cut back by 7 bases and J by 6 bases. The CDR3 is 16 amino acids. CDR3 protein: CASTPTSGGVFNEQFF. CDR3 in DNA: TGTGCCTCGACCCCGACTAGCGGGGGGGTTTTCAATGAGCAGTTCTTC.

The chain has TRBV7-9 and TRBJ1-6; TRBD1 aligns across 9 bases. Germline V lookup: CDR1 SEHNR, CDR2 FQNEAQ (reference sequence). The CDR3 is 15 residues long. The V segment lost 5 bases and the J segment 14 bases; nucleotides outside the gene matches: 13. CDR3 in amino acids: CASSDTGTGFTSLHF. CDR3 nucleotides: TGTGCCAGCAGCGACACCGGGACAGGGTTTACCTCCCTCCACTTT.